This T cell receptor (beta chain) is drawn from a study of CD8+ T cells in alopecia areata. Study information: Tofacitinib lasted 6 to 18 months, then 6 months off drug.

Investigators isolated RNA and reverse transcribed it into cDNA to act as the sequencing template. Profiled with immunoSEQ multiplex PCR; TCRdb holds only in-frame clones, not every one. The sample lists roughly 130,000 clones; about 57% were seen once. This clone was seen more than once but under ten times. Its antigen is still unknown. Study outcomes and limitations: Unlike in mice, where it was clearer, TCR sharing across patients was less clear, possibly HLA-related.

Germline lookup yields CDR1 MDHEN and CDR2 SYDVKM. The CDR3 totals 15 residues. The J segment lost 8 bases and the V segment lost 3 bases, leaving 9 bases of the junction unmatched. This sequence joins TRBV28 and TRBJ2-2, with 7 bases lining up with TRBD1. The receptor was derived from a human donor with alopecia areata. Sequences were derived from CD4+ T cells sorted from blood, sampled at week 0. The CDR3 region is CASSFGTVSPGELFF. In DNA, the CDR3 is TGTGCCAGCAGTTTTGGGACAGTCTCACCGGGGGAGCTGTTTTTT.